This TCR beta chain is drawn from a study of blood T cell repertoires in COVID-19. Study as a whole: Material from acute and convalescent COVID-19 was sourced from the United States, Italy and Spain. In each case, the material was cDNA or gDNA derived from T cells, B-cell-depleted T cells, or PBMCs.

As handled by the study authors: Nucleated cell number was recorded as an estimate derived from reference gene primer amplification. The data were produced by immunoSEQ multiplex PCR, yet TCRdb's version contains in-frame clones alone and is incomplete. V and J calls and clone size are as listed in that table; D and trimming were resolved from the DNA. Among approximately 360,000 clones listed, around 90% were seen once. V lost 5 bases to trimming and J lost 4 bases, with 13 bases between them. The CDR3 has 14 amino acids. Germline lookup yields CDR1 LGHDT and CDR2 YNNKEL (reference sequence). The TCR comes from a man aged 18 to 29 with active or convalescent COVID-19. J is TRBJ2-3 and V is TRBV3-1 (or the pseudogene TRBV3-2); no clear D gene. Sequenced sample: peripheral blood. Here the CDR3 reads CASSTLRYADTQYF. The CDR3 coding sequence is TGTGCCAGCAGCACCCTCCGGTACGCAGATACGCAGTATTTT.